These 9 T cell receptor beta chains were sequenced from one sample in a study of cytomegalovirus exposure and HLA in healthy donors. Amplification used 60 Vbeta primers and 13 Jbeta primers. Some clones are missing from TCRdb's copy, which holds only in-frame ones; the method was immunoSEQ multiplex PCR. The profile shows 80,000 or so clones, 55% to 75% of them singletons. Sequencing used PBMCs. The origin of the receptors is a man younger than 45 in good health and CMV-seropositive.

The V call is TRBV14, the J call TRBJ1-5; TRBD1 aligns across 7 bases. Germline V gene sequence: CDR1 SGHDN, CDR2 FVKESK. V shed 3 bases and J 3 bases; nucleotides not matched to a gene: 8. The CDR3 extends over 16 amino acids. Here the CDR3 DNA reads TGTGCCAGCAGCCAGCCGGACAGGCCGGTCAATCAGCCCCAGCATTTT. Protein product: CASSQPDRPVNQPQHF.

The chain is built from TRBV2 and TRBJ1-2, with 12 bases matching TRBD1. The CDR3 sequence is 14 residues long. From germline, CDR1 is SNHLY and CDR2 FYNNEI. With V trimmed by 4 bases and J by 7 bases, 4 bases remained unmatched. The CDR3 loop is CASSGGQGAGGYTF. The DNA for the CDR3 is TGTGCCAGCAGTGGGGGACAGGGGGCTGGTGGCTACACCTTC.

This sequence joins TRBV5-4 and TRBJ2-3; 11 bases align to TRBD2. CDR1 and CDR2 (germline): SGHNT, YYREEE (reference sequence). V shed 0 bases and J 4 bases; nucleotides not matched to a gene: 7. This CDR3 spans 17 amino acids. The CDR3 nucleotides are TGTGCCAGCAGCTTGGATAGCGGGAGGGCGGGAGCAGATACGCAGTATTTT. It is translated as CASSLDSGRAGADTQYF.

The V call is TRBV7-9, the J call TRBJ2-7, with 8 positions matching TRBD2. The CDR3 sequence is 15 residues long. J gave up 2 bases and V 5 bases, and 8 bases lay outside the gene matches. Per germline, CDR1 SEHNR and CDR2 FQNEAQ (reference sequence). The CDR3 DNA reads as TGTGCCAGCAGCCCCGCAACTAGCGGTCCCTACGAGCAGTACTTC. The encoded protein is CASSPATSGPYEQYF.

This clone was picked up a small number of times. This sequence joins TRBV6-1 and TRBJ1-2; D is ambiguous. Germline CDR1 is MNHNS and CDR2 is SASEGT. Trimming pared 3 bases from V and 5 bases from J, leaving 19 bases between. The CDR3 has 16 residues. CDR3 coding DNA: TGTGCCAGCAGTGAGAGGGCCGACCGGGGTGGGTATGGCTACACCTTC. Translation: CASSERADRGGYGYTF.

A remark on this clone: One junction end disagrees with the germline gene, perhaps due to a read error. This sequence joins TRBV6-6 and TRBJ1-1; TRBD1 agrees at 7 bases. Germline values: CDR1 MNHNY, CDR2 SVGAGI (reference sequence). This CDR3 region has 16 residues. The chain's CDR3 is CASSRLQGTSNTEASF. The CDR3, as DNA: TGTGCCAGCAGTCGGTTACAGGGGACGTCGAACACTGAAGCTTCCTTT.

This sequence joins TRBV9 and TRBJ1-4, with D possibly being TRBD1 (5 bases). This CDR3 region has 15 residues. The germline V gene encodes CDR1 SGDLS and CDR2 YYNGEE. V lost 4 bases, J lost 4 bases, and 14 bases lay in between. This CDR3 is CASSRKQGNNEKLFF. DNA for the CDR3: TGTGCCAGCAGCCGCAAGCAGGGTAATAATGAAAAACTGTTTTTT.

This clone was counted many times. CDR3: CASSDRRDTQYF. The CDR3 nucleotides are TGTGCCAGCAGTGATCGGAGGGATACGCAGTATTTT. The chain is built from TRBV2 and TRBJ2-3; a weak D match, TRBD2 (5 bases). V lost 3 bases to trimming and J lost 6 bases, with 7 bases between them. This CDR3 is built from 12 residues. The germline V gene encodes CDR1 SNHLY and CDR2 FYNNEI.

The J gene is TRBJ1-5, the V gene TRBV4-1, with 11 bases fitting TRBD1. Germline V gene data show CDR1 as MGHRA and CDR2 as YSYEKL. The CDR3 consists of 17 residues. The V gene end was trimmed by 1 base and the J gene end by 4 bases; junction bases not matched to a gene: 6. CDR3 region: CASSQGDGTGGNQPQHF. CDR3 sequence (DNA): TGCGCCAGCAGCCAAGGTGACGGGACAGGGGGTAATCAGCCCCAGCATTTT.